Below, one T cell receptor beta chain is given with its context. One entry per CDR3 protein results from TCRdb running MiXCR on the RACE reads. The data contain about 180,000 distinct CDR3 sequences, 25% to 30% of them seen just once; the ten biggest clones take up just under 3%. Time point specified: pre-sensitization, week 0. Treatment here: therapeutic diphenylcyclopropenone sensitization with weekly scalp DPC. It was from unfractionated whole blood that total RNA was extracted. The record originates from a study of human T cells and chemical hapten exposure. The receptor was derived from a woman in her thirties with alopecia areata. Some clones in this sample may be carry-over from other donors' samples. The sample here was whole blood, taken in connection with sensitization to the hapten diphenylcyclopropenone (DPC).

DNA for the CDR3: TGTGCCAGCAGCTTCATGGGGGTTTCGACAGATACGCAGTATTTT. Translating it yields CASSFMGVSTDTQYF. The chain recombines TRBV7-2 with TRBJ2-3; D possibly uses TRBD1 or TRBD2 (5 bases each). The CDR3 runs 15 residues. The germline V gene has CDR1 SGHTA and CDR2 FQGNSA. V was shortened by 3 bases and J by 3 bases, with 13 bases between the two germline ends.